The clone carrying this TCR beta chain has a handful of counts. The antigen is undetermined. Trimming removed 3 bases from V and 2 bases from J, with 10 bases in between. Looked up from germline, CDR1 is LGHDT and CDR2 is YNNKEL (reference sequence). The CDR3 spans 14 residues. This specimen belongs to a study of blood T cells in healthy people across ages. Study outcomes and limitations: TCR beta diversity per million T cells fell roughly linearly with age.

Primers used in a second PCR of about 7 to 11 cycles were a sample-barcoded 5' primer and a J-beta primer mix. MiXCR was run by TCRdb on the 5' RACE reads, yielding one entry per CDR3 protein. The sample holds roughly 1,500,000 distinct CDR3 sequences; about 43% are singletons and the top ten take 7.9%. The sample consisted of blood. The sequence was obtained from a woman aged 18-35 years in good health. The chain has TRBV3-1 and TRBJ1-2; D call uncertain. The CDR3 loop is CASSHSRMNYGYTF. As DNA, the CDR3 is TGTGCCAGCAGCCACTCCAGGATGAACTATGGCTACACCTTC. Using reference TRBV3-1 and TRBJ1-2 for the parts outside the CDR3, the full variable domain is DTAVSQTPKYLVTQMGNDKSIKCEQNLGHDTMYWYKQDSKKFLKIMFSYNNKELIINETVPNRFSPKSPDKAHLNLHINSLELGDSAVYFCASSHSRMNYGYTFGSGTRLTVV.